This entry features one T cell receptor (beta chain) sequence. These data belong to a study of blood T cell repertoires in COVID-19. Study-wide background: Whether acute or convalescent, the COVID-19 samples came from the United States, Italy and Spain. PBMCs, B-cell-depleted T cells, or T cells provided the cDNA or gDNA that made up the material.

In the authors' workflow: Reference gene primer amplification in the assay estimated nucleated cell counts. Using immunoSEQ multiplex PCR, the repertoire was profiled, and TCRdb retains in-frame clones only, with some absent. That table is the source of V, J and clone size, and D and trimming were worked out from the DNA. The sample lists 100,000 to 110,000 clones; about 90% were seen once. This CDR3 region has 12 residues. Germline CDR1 is SGDLS and CDR2 is YYNGEE. The V gene lost 0 bases and the J gene lost 9 bases, with 7 bases spanning the gap. This sequence originates from a man between 25 and 39 years old in a cohort sampled during active COVID-19. Sequences were obtained from peripheral blood. This chain uses TRBV9 with TRBJ1-5; D gene ambiguous. The CDR3 DNA reads as TGTGCCAGCAGCGTAGGGGGAGGGCCCCAGCATTTT. It yields the protein CASSVGGGPQHF.